The clone carrying this T cell receptor beta chain was seen ten or more times. Using RNA transcripts as the source, TCR beta CDR3 regions were amplified. First-round RT-PCR of the TCR CDR3 relied on the HTBI primer set. TCRdb reanalysed the multiplex PCR reads using MiXCR and keeps one entry per CDR3 protein. The sample holds 500,000 to 800,000 distinct CDR3 sequences, roughly 15% seen once. The study left out patients who had uncontrolled infection, other autoimmune disease, pregnancy or lactation. Diagnoses used clinical symptoms, serum thyroxine and TRAb, thyroid ultrasound and orbital computed tomography. This record belongs to a study of T cells in Graves' hyperthyroidism and ophthalmopathy. Study-wide context: Upon initial diagnosis and before any treatment, peripheral blood was collected.

Losses at the gene ends were 5 bases for V and 3 bases for J; bases not matched to a gene: 6. The CDR3 runs to 13 residues. Looked up from germline, CDR1 is GTSNPN and CDR2 is SVGIG (reference sequence). This receptor was identified in a woman in her 50s with Graves' ophthalmopathy. The sequencing input was blood. This chain uses TRBV30 with TRBJ2-7, with TRBD1 identical over 8 bases. This CDR3 reads CAWGDRLYYEQYF. In DNA, the CDR3 is TGTGCCTGGGGGGACAGGTTGTACTACGAGCAGTACTTC.